The 6 T cell receptor beta chains in this list originate from one sample, sequenced in a study of cytomegalovirus exposure and HLA in healthy donors. In the PCR, 60 Vbeta and 13 Jbeta primers were used. Assay used: immunoSEQ multiplex PCR; TCRdb lists only in-frame clones, some missing. This sample's table has roughly 73,000 clones. Input material: PBMCs. These TCRs come from a female donor in good health and CMV-seropositive.

This sequence joins TRBV7-2 and TRBJ2-3, with TRBD2 as a possible D gene (6 bases). The CDR3 consists of 15 residues. V was pared by 3 bases and J by 3 bases, with 13 bases between. Germline CDR1 reads SGHTA; CDR2 reads FQGNSA. CDR3 in amino acids: CASSLVREVTDTQYF. Here the CDR3 DNA reads TGTGCCAGCAGCTTGGTGCGGGAAGTAACAGATACGCAGTATTTT.

The rearrangement links TRBV9 to TRBJ2-1, with a possible D match to TRBD2 (6 bases). The germline V and J ends were trimmed by 3 bases and 6 bases, with 7 bases remaining between them. The CDR3 covers 12 residues. The germline gives CDR1 SGDLS, CDR2 YYNGEE. CDR3 nucleotide sequence: TGTGCCAGCAGCGGGAGGGCCAATGAGCAGTTCTTC. Translating gives CASSGRANEQFF. The variable domain in full, with the rest retrieved from reference TRBV9 and TRBJ2-1, is DSGVTQTPKHLITATGQRVTLRCSPRSGDLSVYWYQQSLDQGLQFLIQYYNGEERAKGNILERFSAQQFPDLHSELNLSSLELGDSALYFCASSGRANEQFFGPGTRLTVL.

The genes are TRBV27 and TRBJ2-7; D is possibly TRBD1 (6 bases). The V end was cut by 6 bases, the J end by 3 bases, with 21 bases between. The CDR3 extends over 16 amino acids. CDR1 is MNHEY, CDR2 SMNVEV, per germline (reference sequence). CDR3 nucleotide sequence: TGTGCCAGCAGCCCCTGGGACACCCTGAGCGACTACGAGCAGTACTTC. Protein product: CASSPWDTLSDYEQYF.

This sequence joins TRBV7-6 and TRBJ1-4; 8 bases are shared with TRBD1. In germline, CDR1 is SGHVS, CDR2 FNYEAQ. The CDR3 length is 15 residues. V lost 5 bases and J lost 5; bases outside the gene matches: 7. CDR3 DNA: TGTGCCAGCAGCGCTAACAGGGGGGCCAATGAAAAACTGTTTTTT. Its protein is CASSANRGANEKLFF.

The chain employs TRBV5-1 and TRBJ2-7; TRBD1 agrees at 7 bases. Germline values: CDR1 SGHRS, CDR2 YFSETQ. CDR3 length equals 16 residues. The junction had 10 bases not matched to a gene; V was cut back by 4 bases and J by 0 bases. CDR3: CASSLETGISSYEQYF. For the CDR3, the DNA is TGCGCCAGCAGCCTGGAGACAGGGATCAGCTCCTACGAGCAGTACTTC.

The chain couples TRBV6-5 to TRBJ2-7; 8 bases are shared with TRBD1. V lost 10 bases and J lost 2; bases outside the gene matches: 10. Germline loops: CDR1 MNHEY, CDR2 SVGAGI. The CDR3 extends over 14 amino acids. CDR3 loop: CAIKTGVSAYEQYF. The DNA of the CDR3 is TGTGCCATCAAGACAGGGGTCAGCGCCTACGAGCAGTACTTC.